What follows is one T cell receptor beta chain and its context. The source of the sample is a study of T cells in Graves' hyperthyroidism and ophthalmopathy. V was pared by 8 bases and J by 5 bases, with 16 bases between. Germline lookup yields CDR1 MNHNS and CDR2 SASEGT. The CDR3 loop spans 14 amino acids. Researchers amplified the TCR beta CDR3 regions from RNA transcripts. The HTBI primer set was used in a first-round RT-PCR of the TCR CDR3. One entry per CDR3 protein results from TCRdb running MiXCR on the multiplex PCR reads. The sample shows fewer than 350,000 distinct CDR3 sequences, over 15% of them seen only once. Diagnosing involved the use of clinical symptoms, serum thyroxine and TRAb, thyroid ultrasound and orbital computed tomography.

The chain links TRBV6-1 to TRBJ2-1, with D maybe TRBD1 (6 bases). The clonotype originates from a woman aged 50 to 60 with Graves' hyperthyroidism. The sequenced sample consisted of blood. This chain's CDR3 is CASARGFLDNEQFF. The CDR3 coding sequence is TGTGCCAGCGCCAGGGGATTTTTGGACAATGAGCAGTTCTTC.